Shown below are 13 T cell receptor beta chains from a single sample sequenced in a study of blood T cell repertoires in COVID-19 (TCRdb year 2020). Libraries came from the immunoSEQ multiplex PCR assay. What TCRdb holds here is the immuneACCESS table cut down to in-frame rearrangements. Part of the clones is not present; checked against another copy, under half of the missing clones reflect an unresolved V gene, and the others are unexplained. The sample table holds 250,000 to 350,000 clones, of which approximately 89% were seen once. The top ten constitute about 12% of the sample. The sequencing sample was made of peripheral blood. These receptors came from a woman aged 55 to 70 with acute or convalescent COVID-19.

The chain combines TRBV19 with TRBJ1-3; 7 bases are shared with TRBD1. This CDR3 region has 13 residues. Germline assignment: CDR1 LNHDA and CDR2 SQIVND (reference sequence). With V trimmed by 7 bases and J by 4 bases, 4 bases remained unmatched. As DNA, the CDR3 is TGTGCCAGTATCACAGGGGCCGGAAACACCATATATTTT. It yields the protein CASITGAGNTIYF. The whole variable domain, filled in from reference TRBV19 and TRBJ1-3, reads DGGITQSPKYLFRKEGQNVTLSCEQNLNHDAMYWYRQDPGQGLRLIYYSQIVNDFQKGDIAEGYSVSREKKESFPLTVTSAQKNPTAFYLCASITGAGNTIYFGEGSWLTVV.

This sequence joins TRBV5-1 and TRBJ1-1; TRBD1 might be the D (5 bases). Germline values: CDR1 SGHRS, CDR2 YFSETQ. The length of the CDR3 is 13 residues. Trimming took 4 bases from V and 4 from J, leaving 11 bases between them. The chain's CDR3 is CASSPAGGTEAFF. In nucleotides, the CDR3 is TGCGCCAGCAGCCCGGCGGGGGGCACTGAAGCTTTCTTT.

This clone was picked up one time. The rearrangement joins TRBV4-3 to TRBJ1-6; a weak D match, TRBD1 (5 bases). The CDR3 totals 15 residues. Trimming took off 0 bases at V and 10 bases at J, with 13 bases between the two ends. In germline, CDR1 is LGHNA, CDR2 YSLEER. CDR3 coding DNA: TGCGCCAGCAGCCAAGATCCAGGGAAGGGATCACCCCTCCACTTT. This codes for CASSQDPGKGSPLHF.

The chain links TRBV28 to TRBJ2-5; perhaps TRBD2 as D (7 bases). Per the germline V gene, CDR1 is MDHEN and CDR2 is SYDVKM. The V end lost 3 bases, the J end lost 2 bases, and 13 bases lay between the germline ends. The CDR3 is 15 amino acids. This CDR3 reads CASSLVGGGQETQYF. In nucleotides, the CDR3 is TGTGCCAGCAGTTTGGTGGGAGGGGGTCAAGAGACCCAGTACTTC.

This clone was observed a few times. The CDR3 loop is CASSARGEGQFF. Written as DNA, the CDR3 is TGTGCCAGCAGTGCAAGGGGGGAGGGGCAGTTCTTC. The chain joins TRBV2 to TRBJ2-1; D perhaps matches TRBD2 (7 bases). The V gene's germline CDR1 is SNHLY and CDR2 FYNNEI. The CDR3 is 12 residues long. V lost 4 bases and J 12 bases, leaving 13 bases between the germline ends.

This clone came up a few times. This chain links TRBV19 with TRBJ2-7; D is perhaps TRBD2 (6 bases). The CDR3 consists of 14 residues. From germline, CDR1 is LNHDA and CDR2 SQIVND (reference sequence). V lost 6 bases and J 4 bases, leaving 16 bases between the germline ends. The CDR3 bases are TGTGCCAGTAGCCCAGTTTACGGGACTTACGAGCAGTACTTC. Protein sequence: CASSPVYGTYEQYF.

This sequence joins TRBV2 and TRBJ2-5; 8 positions agree with TRBD2. V lost 2 bases to trimming and J lost 4 bases; unmatched junction nucleotides: 9. The CDR3 is made up of 16 amino acids. Germline V gene data show CDR1 as SNHLY and CDR2 as FYNNEI. The CDR3 sequence is CASSEQGLVRRETQYF. For the CDR3, the DNA is TGTGCCAGCAGTGAACAGGGACTAGTTCGTCGAGAGACCCAGTACTTC. Based on the CDR3 plus reference TRBV2 and TRBJ2-5, the full variable domain is EPEVTQTPSHQVTQMGQEVILRCVPISNHLYFYWYRQILGQKVEFLVSFYNNEISEKSEIFDDQFSVERPDGSNFTLKIRSTKLEDSAMYFCASSEQGLVRRETQYFGPGTRLLVL.

The V call is TRBV27, the J call TRBJ2-1; 11 bases match TRBD2. The V and J ends lost 0 bases and 1 base, in that order; junction bases with no gene match: 8. This CDR3 region has 19 residues. Germline loops: CDR1 MNHEY, CDR2 SMNVEV (reference sequence). DNA of the CDR3: TGTGCCAGCAGTTTATCGACTTTAGCGGGAGGGCCTTCCTACAATGAGCAGTTCTTC. Translation: CASSLSTLAGGPSYNEQFF.

The chain recombines TRBV19 with TRBJ2-7; possible D gene TRBD2, 6 bases. V was pared by 5 bases and J by 3 bases, with 11 bases between. This CDR3 has 13 residues. The germline CDR1 and CDR2 sequences are LNHDA and SQIVND (reference sequence). The CDR3 DNA follows: TGTGCCAGTAGTTTTGCGGGATTCTACGAGCAGTACTTC. Protein: CASSFAGFYEQYF.

The chain has TRBV28 and TRBJ2-3; 11 bases align to TRBD2. The CDR3 length is 16 residues. Germline V lookup: CDR1 MDHEN, CDR2 SYDVKM. The J segment lost 0 bases and the V segment lost 6 bases, leaving 5 bases of the junction unmatched. CDR3 sequence: CASRTGLAASTDTQYF. The CDR3, as DNA: TGTGCCAGCAGGACGGGACTAGCGGCGAGCACAGATACGCAGTATTTT.

The rearrangement uses TRBV5-1 and TRBJ2-3; the match to TRBD1 covers 12 bases. Germline-derived CDR1 and CDR2 are SGHRS and YFSETQ. The CDR3 covers 12 residues. V trimming: 4 bases; J trimming: 15 bases; junction bases outside the gene matches: 6. The CDR3: CASSTRDRGLYF. DNA of the CDR3: TGCGCCAGCAGCACCCGGGACAGGGGGCTCTATTTT. Full variable domain (remainder filled in from reference TRBV5-1 and TRBJ2-3): KAGVTQTPRYLIKTRGQQVTLSCSPISGHRSVSWYQQTPGQGLQFLFEYFSETQRNKGNFPGRFSGRQFSNSRSEMNVSTLELGDSALYLCASSTRDRGLYFGPGTRLTVL.

The chain joins TRBV24-1 to TRBJ2-7, with TRBD1 matching 7 bases. Trimming removed 3 bases from V and 4 bases from J; junction bases left unmatched: 8. The germline gives CDR1 KGHDR, CDR2 SFDVKD. There are 15 residues in the CDR3. The CDR3: CATSDTRGPAYEQYF. Here the CDR3 DNA reads TGTGCCACCAGTGATACTAGGGGGCCGGCGTACGAGCAGTACTTC.

CDR3: CASSQGAGAGNTGELFF. The CDR3 DNA reads TGTGCCAGCAGCCAAGGGGCGGGGGCCGGGAACACCGGGGAGCTGTTTTTT. The rearrangement links TRBV3-1 (or the pseudogene TRBV3-2) to TRBJ2-2, with D maybe TRBD2 (7 bases). The CDR3 loop spans 17 amino acids. Germline V gene lookup returns CDR1 LGHDT and CDR2 YNNKEL (reference sequence). The V gene lost 1 base and the J gene lost 1 base, with 13 bases spanning the gap.